Each of the 26 T cell receptor beta chains below was sequenced from the same sample in a study of cytomegalovirus exposure and HLA in healthy donors. The PCR ran on 60 Vbeta and 13 Jbeta primers. TCRdb's table, derived via immunoSEQ multiplex PCR, lists solely in-frame clones and lacks some. The sample has roughly 92,000 clones, about four fifths seen once. Material: PBMCs. The receptor set was obtained from a woman in her 70s in good health and CMV-seropositive.

This clone was seen only a few times. V is TRBV7-2 and J is TRBJ2-5, with TRBD2 matching over 7 bases. This CDR3 has 14 residues. Trimming removed 1 base from V and 11 bases from J; junction bases left unmatched: 10. Germline CDR1 and CDR2: SGHTA and FQGNSA. The chain's CDR3 is CASSLDLTAGEQYF. In DNA form, the CDR3 reads TGTGCCAGCAGCTTAGACTTGACCGCGGGGGAGCAGTACTTC.

V is TRBV5-1 and J is TRBJ2-7; possibly TRBD1 for D (6 bases). CDR1 is SGHRS and CDR2 is YFSETQ in the germline V gene. Trimming removed 4 bases at V and 2 bases at J, with 13 bases between. This CDR3 comprises 14 residues. For the CDR3, the DNA is TGCGCCAGCAGCCTTAGGGACACCCCCTACGAGCAGTACTTC. This translates into CASSLRDTPYEQYF.

J is TRBJ2-1 and V is TRBV29-1; 8 bases line up with TRBD2. The CDR3 covers 16 residues. J was trimmed by 4 bases and V by 4 bases; bases with no gene match: 12. Germline V gene sequence: CDR1 SQVTM, CDR2 ANQGSEA. As DNA, the CDR3 is TGCAGCGTTGCTTCTAGCGGGTCCCGAGATTACAATGAGCAGTTCTTC. The encoded protein is CSVASSGSRDYNEQFF.

The chain has TRBV7-2 and TRBJ2-5; 9 positions match TRBD2. V was clipped by 1 base and J by 1 base; unmatched bases: 4. CDR3 length: 16 residues. Germline-derived CDR1 and CDR2 are SGHTA and FQGNSA. CDR3 DNA: TGTGCCAGCAGCTTAGGCCTAGCGGGAAGCCAAGAGACCCAGTACTTC. Protein sequence: CASSLGLAGSQETQYF.

The chain is built from TRBV28 and TRBJ1-4, with D tentatively TRBD1 (5 bases). This CDR3 is built from 14 residues. V lost 6 bases and J 8 bases, leaving 16 bases between the germline ends. Germline CDR1 MDHEN, CDR2 SYDVKM. The CDR3 bases are TGTGCCAGCAGCCCCACTCAGGGTTTCGAAAAACTGTTTTTT. Protein: CASSPTQGFEKLFF.

The chain recombines TRBV28 with TRBJ2-1; D remains ambiguous. Germline V gene sequence: CDR1 MDHEN, CDR2 SYDVKM. The CDR3 extends over 12 amino acids. V was cut by 3 bases and J by 5 bases, with 5 bases left in between. CDR3 sequence: CASSLNNNEQFF. CDR3 coding DNA: TGTGCCAGCAGTTTGAACAACAATGAGCAGTTCTTC.

This clone was detected a few times. The rearrangement uses TRBV4-1 and TRBJ1-4, with TRBD1 identical over 8 bases. In germline, CDR1 is MGHRA, CDR2 YSYEKL. The CDR3 runs 14 residues. V trimming: 4 bases; J trimming: 8 bases; junction bases outside the gene matches: 6. The CDR3 loop reads CASSRPGGREKLFF. The CDR3 DNA follows: TGCGCCAGCAGCCGACCAGGGGGCCGCGAAAAACTGTTTTTT.

This clone was counted once. This chain uses TRBV2 with TRBJ1-1, with 9 bases matching TRBD1. V was pared by 5 bases and J by 1 base, with 8 bases of the junction left unmatched. The length of the CDR3 is 16 residues. The germline V gene has CDR1 SNHLY and CDR2 FYNNEI. CDR3 residues: CASSPRTGETNTEAFF. Written as DNA, the CDR3 is TGTGCCAGCAGTCCACGGACAGGGGAGACGAACACTGAAGCTTTCTTT.

The rearrangement joins TRBV28 to TRBJ2-7, with 9 bases lining up with TRBD1. This CDR3 is 13 amino acids long. Germline V gene lookup returns CDR1 MDHEN and CDR2 SYDVKM. The trim removed 7 bases at V and 7 bases at J, leaving 8 bases unmatched. CDR3 nucleotide sequence: TGTGCCAGCATTACCGGGACAGGGAGGGAGCAGTACTTC. Protein: CASITGTGREQYF.

The table lists this clone with a few counts. V is TRBV6-8 and J is TRBJ1-5; 8 positions match TRBD1. This CDR3 has 16 amino acids. Germline assignment: CDR1 MNHGY and CDR2 SAAAGT. Trimming removed 4 bases from V and 2 bases from J; junction bases left unmatched: 7. DNA of the CDR3: TGTGCCAGCAGTTTTCCAGACAGGGGCGGCAATCAGCCCCAGCATTTT. Residues: CASSFPDRGGNQPQHF.

The chain combines TRBV5-1 with TRBJ2-2; 7 nucleotides line up with TRBD1. From germline, CDR1 is SGHRS and CDR2 YFSETQ. The CDR3 has 17 residues. J lost 1 base, V lost 0 bases, and 6 bases had no gene match. Written as DNA, the CDR3 is TGCGCCAGCAGCTTGGGGTTAGGGGGCAGGAACACCGGGGAGCTGTTTTTT. Protein product: CASSLGLGGRNTGELFF.

This sequence joins TRBV5-8 and TRBJ2-7; a weak D match, TRBD1 (6 bases). The CDR3 runs 16 residues. Germline V gene sequence: CDR1 SGHTS, CDR2 YDEGEE. The V end was cut by 3 bases, the J end by 0 bases, with 16 bases between. CDR3 DNA: TGTGCCAGCAGCTCCGGGACAACTTCCAACTCCTACGAGCAGTACTTC. It encodes CASSSGTTSNSYEQYF.

This sequence joins TRBV27 and TRBJ2-6, with a weak D call TRBD2 (5 bases). CDR1 is MNHEY and CDR2 is SMNVEV in the germline V gene (reference sequence). V lost 4 bases and J lost 0, with 13 bases in between. The length of the CDR3 is 17 residues. Here the CDR3 DNA reads TGTGCCAGCAGTTCAGGCGGGTTGGTCTCTGGGGCCAACGTCCTGACTTTC. This codes for CASSSGGLVSGANVLTF.

The rearrangement uses TRBV19 and TRBJ2-3; D possibly corresponds to TRBD2 (6 bases). Germline V CDR1 and CDR2: LNHDA, SQIVND (reference sequence). The CDR3 sequence is 14 residues long. With 7 bases removed from V and 2 bases from J, the gap between germline ends came to 13 bases. The CDR3 protein is CASTQTSHTDTQYF. CDR3 coding DNA: TGTGCCAGTACTCAGACTAGTCACACAGATACGCAGTATTTT.

V is TRBV7-2 and J is TRBJ2-5; 11 nucleotides line up with TRBD2. Near its end, the DNA agrees better with TRBJ2-7, so the J call may be wrong. The length of the CDR3 is 18 residues. Looked up from germline, CDR1 is SGHTA and CDR2 is FQGNSA. The CDR3 is CASSFKYVGGLAGYEQYF. Written as DNA, the CDR3 is TGTGCCAGCAGCTTTAAATACGTTGGCGGACTAGCGGGCTACGAGCAGTACTTC.

V usage is TRBV27 and J usage is TRBJ2-5; 8 bases align to TRBD1. CDR1 is MNHEY, CDR2 SMNVEV, per germline (reference sequence). CDR3 length equals 16 residues. Trimming cost V 4 bases and J 4 bases; bases outside gene matches: 11. The CDR3 loop reads CASSSLDRVGRETQYF. The CDR3 bases are TGTGCCAGCAGTTCCCTGGACAGGGTGGGGCGAGAGACCCAGTACTTC.

The chain joins TRBV28 to TRBJ2-7; 7 nucleotides line up with TRBD2. This CDR3 is 16 amino acids long. From germline, CDR1 is MDHEN and CDR2 SYDVKM. The J segment lost 5 bases and the V segment lost 7 bases, leaving 17 bases of the junction unmatched. CDR3 in amino acids: CASKETSTGRSDEQYF. CDR3 nucleotide sequence: TGTGCCAGCAAAGAGACTAGCACCGGGAGGAGCGACGAGCAGTACTTC.

This chain uses TRBV5-6 with TRBJ1-4, with D unclear. CDR1 and CDR2 (germline): SGHDT, YYEEEE. V was shortened by 2 bases and J by 3 bases, with 14 bases between the two germline ends. This CDR3 region has 16 residues. The DNA of the CDR3 is TGTGCCAGCAGCTTTTCGGCAATTGGGCCTAATGAAAAACTGTTTTTT. Translation: CASSFSAIGPNEKLFF.

The CDR3 is CASSADNSGNTIYF. CDR3 sequence (DNA): TGTGCCAGCAGCGCCGACAACTCTGGAAACACCATATATTTT. The gene calls are TRBV7-2 and TRBJ1-3; D gene ambiguous. This CDR3 contains 14 residues. Germline V CDR1 and CDR2: SGHTA, FQGNSA. V lost 5 bases, J lost 0 bases, and 8 bases lay in between.

V is TRBV29-1 and J is TRBJ2-2; TRBD1 matches 10 bases. The CDR3 loop spans 17 amino acids. The V gene's germline CDR1 is SQVTM and CDR2 ANQGSEA. V was pared by 6 bases and J by 4 bases, with 14 bases of the junction left unmatched. The CDR3 is CSVEPGTGAGGTGELFF. The CDR3 nucleotides read TGCAGCGTCGAGCCCGGGACAGGGGCGGGCGGCACCGGGGAGCTGTTTTTT.

This rearrangement joins TRBV7-2 to TRBJ2-7; 8 bases are shared with TRBD1. CDR1 is SGHTA, CDR2 FQGNSA, per germline. J lost 7 bases, V lost 6 bases, and 11 bases had no gene match. CDR3 length: 14 residues. As DNA, the CDR3 is TGTGCCAGCAGGCTAGGACAGGGCCCGTCTGAGCAGTACTTC. Its translation is CASRLGQGPSEQYF.

This rearrangement joins TRBV19 to TRBJ2-1, with 7 bases fitting TRBD1. The V and J ends lost 3 bases and 4 bases, in that order; junction bases with no gene match: 6. Germline loops: CDR1 LNHDA, CDR2 SQIVND (reference sequence). This CDR3 has 15 amino acids. CDR3 protein: CASSIGGQLYNEQFF. CDR3 nucleotides: TGTGCCAGTAGTATTGGGGGACAGCTTTACAATGAGCAGTTCTTC.

J is TRBJ1-5 and V is TRBV7-8; D uncertain. CDR1 is SGHVS and CDR2 is FQNEAQ in the germline V gene. Deletions cut 3 bases from V and 9 bases from J, with 15 bases between. The length of the CDR3 is 14 residues. The CDR3 is CASSLGGGPRPQHF. CDR3 DNA sequence: TGTGCCAGCAGCTTGGGTGGAGGTCCTCGGCCCCAGCATTTT.

The V gene is TRBV5-1, the J gene TRBJ2-1; 7 bases map to TRBD2. CDR1 and CDR2 (germline): SGHRS, YFSETQ. CDR3 length: 18 amino acids. J lost 3 bases, V lost 4 bases, and 16 bases had no gene match. The CDR3 is CASSPGLGGGSLYNEQFF. Written as DNA, the CDR3 is TGCGCCAGCAGCCCCGGCTTAGGAGGCGGGAGCCTCTACAATGAGCAGTTCTTC.

This chain connects TRBV13 to TRBJ2-6; D might be TRBD2 (6 bases). V dropped 9 bases and J dropped 3 bases, with 12 bases sitting between them. The CDR3 runs to 14 residues. Germline V CDR1 and CDR2: PRHDT, FYEKMQ (reference sequence). The CDR3 reads CASRWGVGANVLTF. CDR3 coding DNA: TGTGCCAGTAGGTGGGGGGTTGGGGCCAACGTCCTGACTTTC.

The chain links TRBV2 to TRBJ2-7, with 7 positions matching TRBD1. The ends lost 8 bases at V and 1 base at J; junction bases unmatched: 8. CDR1 SNHLY and CDR2 FYNNEI come from the germline V gene. The CDR3 extends over 14 amino acids. The CDR3 spells CASLPGDRSYEQYF. The CDR3, as DNA: TGTGCCAGCCTCCCCGGGGACAGATCCTACGAGCAGTACTTC.